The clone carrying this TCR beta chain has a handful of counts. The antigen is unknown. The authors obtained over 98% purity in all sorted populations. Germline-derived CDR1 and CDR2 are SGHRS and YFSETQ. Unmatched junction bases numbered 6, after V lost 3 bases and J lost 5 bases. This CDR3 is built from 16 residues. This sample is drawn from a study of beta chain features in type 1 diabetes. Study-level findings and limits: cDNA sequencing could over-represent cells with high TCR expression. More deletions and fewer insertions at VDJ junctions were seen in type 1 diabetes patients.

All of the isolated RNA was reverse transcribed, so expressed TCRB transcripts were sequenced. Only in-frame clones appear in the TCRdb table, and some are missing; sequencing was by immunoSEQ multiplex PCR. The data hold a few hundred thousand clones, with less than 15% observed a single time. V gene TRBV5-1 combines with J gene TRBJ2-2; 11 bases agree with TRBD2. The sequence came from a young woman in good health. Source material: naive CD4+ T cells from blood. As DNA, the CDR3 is TGCGCCAGCAGCTCCTCTAGCGGGAGGCGAACCGGGGAGCTGTTTTTT. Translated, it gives CASSSSSGRRTGELFF.